This TCR beta chain was sequenced for a study of T cell responses to AZD1222 COVID-19 vaccine. Assay used: immunoSEQ multiplex PCR; TCRdb lists only in-frame clones, some missing. The data contain 52,000 or so clones, around 83% of them singletons. Per germline, CDR1 SGDLS and CDR2 YYNGEE. Trimming removed 4 bases from V and 4 bases from J, with 18 bases in between. The CDR3 sequence is 16 residues long. The chain joins TRBV9 to TRBJ1-3, with D perhaps matching TRBD1 (6 bases). Sequencing was performed on peripheral blood, taken on day 0 of MenACWY control vaccination. The origin of this receptor is an adult in good health. CDR3 loop: CASSSQGWTVGNTIYF. The CDR3 DNA reads as TGTGCCAGCAGCTCCCAGGGATGGACAGTCGGAAACACCATATATTTT.